This TCR beta chain was sequenced during a study of T cell responses to AZD1222 COVID-19 vaccine. Turning to the study itself: Second doses were pooled across both intervals (about 4 or about 12 weeks). General study points: Only after the peak T cell response were repertoires sampled. Nearly half of spike-specific TCRs reportedly target unmutated variant regions. In a largely white British group with more females than males, clonal diversity was possibly underestimated.

This table comes from immunoSEQ multiplex PCR, and its TCRdb copy is limited to in-frame clones, with some not included. The data hold under 150,000 clones, with roughly 92% observed a single time. As regards this clone: Its specificity is unknown.

The CDR3 is 16 amino acids. V lost 10 bases, J lost 2 bases, and 16 bases stayed unmatched. Germline V gene data show CDR1 as ENHRY and CDR2 as SYGVKD. The chain combines TRBV10-3 with TRBJ1-2; TRBD1 agrees at 7 bases. This clonotype was obtained from an adult in good health. The sequences come from peripheral blood, collected on day 0 of AZD1222 vaccination. Here the CDR3 DNA reads TGTGCCACAAAAGGGACAGACTCTATGAACAACTATGGCTACACCTTC. This translates into CATKGTDSMNNYGYTF.